The rows below give T cell receptor beta chains drawn from one sample of a study of cytomegalovirus exposure and HLA in healthy donors. Data came from immunoSEQ multiplex PCR; TCRdb stores just in-frame clones and leaves some out. This sample has 70,000 to 85,000 clones, with roughly 92% found just once. Sequencing was done on a sample of PBMCs. The receptors were gathered from a woman between 18 and 30 years old in good health and CMV-seropositive. The CDR3 runs from the conserved cysteine through the conserved F or W. D genes are given only for firm matches. A row's size may be missing; if present it is once, few, many or a size class.

D gene: TRBD1; clone size: NA; J gene: TRBJ1-1; V gene: TRBV19; CDR3 DNA: TGTGCCACCGCCGGGACAGGGCGGGCTGAAGCTTTCTTT; CDR3 protein: CATAGTGRAEAFF
D gene: TRBD1; clone size: once; J gene: TRBJ2-7; V gene: TRBV5-1; CDR3 DNA: TGCGCCAGCAGCTTGGAGAACGGGCAGGGGGCTTTTAGGCAGTACTTC; CDR3 protein: CASSLENGQGAFRQYF
D gene: TRBD2; clone size: NA; J gene: TRBJ2-3; V gene: TRBV2; CDR3 DNA: TGTGCCAGCTTCAGGGGACTAGCGGGATTCACAGATACGCAGTATTTT; CDR3 protein: CASFRGLAGFTDTQYF
D gene: NA; clone size: once; J gene: TRBJ2-1; V gene: TRBV6-5; CDR3 DNA: TGTGCCAGCAGGGCGGGACAGTACAATGAGCAGTTCTTC; CDR3 protein: CASRAGQYNEQFF
D gene: NA; clone size: NA; J gene: TRBJ1-1; V gene: TRBV7-9; CDR3 DNA: TGTGCCAGCAGCCCCCCCGGGGGGGGTGGGACTGAAGCTTTCTTT; CDR3 protein: CASSPPGGGGTEAFF
D gene: TRBD1; clone size: NA; J gene: TRBJ2-7; V gene: TRBV2; CDR3 DNA: TGTGCCAGCCACGAAGTTTCCGGGACAGGGGACTACGAGCAGTACTTC; CDR3 protein: CASHEVSGTGDYEQYF
D gene: TRBD2; clone size: NA; J gene: TRBJ2-1; V gene: TRBV7-2; CDR3 DNA: TGTGCCAGCAGCTTAGACATAGCGGGGGGGCGTTACAATGAGCAGTTCTTC; CDR3 protein: CASSLDIAGGRYNEQFF
D gene: NA; clone size: NA; J gene: TRBJ2-1; V gene: TRBV10-1; CDR3 DNA: TGCGCCAGCAGTGAGTCCCGTGGCAGATACAATGAGCAGTTCTTC; CDR3 protein: CASSESRGRYNEQFF
D gene: TRBD2; clone size: NA; J gene: TRBJ2-7; V gene: TRBV11-2; CDR3 DNA: TGTGCCAGCAGCTCGACTAGCGGGGGGGCGGAGTCTCCCTACGAGCAGTACTTC; CDR3 protein: CASSSTSGGAESPYEQYF
D gene: TRBD1; clone size: once; J gene: TRBJ2-7; V gene: TRBV11-2; CDR3 DNA: TGTGCCAGCAGCCTTACCCGGGACAGTGTCTACGAGCAGTACTTC; CDR3 protein: CASSLTRDSVYEQYF
D gene: NA; clone size: NA; J gene: TRBJ2-6; V gene: TRBV18; CDR3 DNA: TGTGCCAGCTCACCAGAAGTGTCCGAGGGAATGTTCTCTGGGGCCAACGTCCTGACTTTC; CDR3 protein: CASSPEVSEGMFSGANVLTF
D gene: NA; clone size: NA; J gene: TRBJ1-3; V gene: TRBV12-5; CDR3 DNA: TGTGCTAGTGGTTTGGCAACAGGGTACGGAAACACCATATATTTT; CDR3 protein: CASGLATGYGNTIYF
D gene: NA; clone size: NA; J gene: TRBJ1-1; V gene: TRBV6-4; CDR3 DNA: TGTGCCAGCAGCGCCACGGGAGATGGAACTGAAGCTTTCTTT; CDR3 protein: CASSATGDGTEAFF
D gene: TRBD2; clone size: NA; J gene: TRBJ2-3; V gene: TRBV29-1; CDR3 DNA: TGCAGCGTACTTAGCGGGAGCGCGGGCACAGATACGCAGTATTTT; CDR3 protein: CSVLSGSAGTDTQYF
D gene: TRBD1; clone size: NA; J gene: TRBJ1-1; V gene: TRBV5-1; CDR3 DNA: TGCGCCAGCAGCTTGGACAGGGGAAATCCGAACACTGAAGCTTTCTTT; CDR3 protein: CASSLDRGNPNTEAFF
D gene: TRBD1; clone size: NA; J gene: TRBJ1-6; V gene: TRBV2; CDR3 DNA: TGTGCCAGCAGTCCGGGACAGGGGAATCCACCCCTCCACTTT; CDR3 protein: CASSPGQGNPPLHF
D gene: TRBD2; clone size: NA; J gene: TRBJ2-3; V gene: TRBV10-2; CDR3 DNA: TGCGCCAGCAGTGATCGCGGGGGGGCGGGAGATACGCAGTATTTT; CDR3 protein: CASSDRGGAGDTQYF
D gene: TRBD2; clone size: few; J gene: TRBJ2-7; V gene: TRBV28; CDR3 DNA: TGTGCCAGCAGTTCGCGGGGGGCTTGGGAGCAGTACTTC; CDR3 protein: CASSSRGAWEQYF
D gene: TRBD2; clone size: NA; J gene: TRBJ2-4; V gene: TRBV6-5; CDR3 DNA: TGTGCCAGCAGTAGAGCGGGATCGGCCAAAAACATTCAGTACTTC; CDR3 protein: CASSRAGSAKNIQYF
D gene: NA; clone size: NA; J gene: TRBJ1-2; V gene: TRBV6-4; CDR3 DNA: TGTGCCGTCACCTTCGGGAGAGCTAACTATGGCTACACCTTC; CDR3 protein: CAVTFGRANYGYTF
D gene: TRBD2; clone size: NA; J gene: TRBJ2-1; V gene: TRBV11-2; CDR3 DNA: TGTGCCAGCAGCTTATCTTCCGGGACTAGCGGTTACAATGAGCAGTTCTTC; CDR3 protein: CASSLSSGTSGYNEQFF
D gene: NA; clone size: NA; J gene: TRBJ2-2; V gene: TRBV6-5; CDR3 DNA: TGTGCCAGCAGTCCGTCCCGAGGCACCGGGGAGCTGTTTTTT; CDR3 protein: CASSPSRGTGELFF
D gene: NA; clone size: NA; J gene: TRBJ2-3; V gene: TRBV4-3; CDR3 DNA: TGCGCCAGCAGCCAAGATGGGACTTCGGGGGATACGCAGTATTTT; CDR3 protein: CASSQDGTSGDTQYF
D gene: NA; clone size: NA; J gene: TRBJ1-2; V gene: TRBV19; CDR3 DNA: TGTGCCAGTAGTATTAAGACAGGAACCTCTAACTATGGCTACACCTTC; CDR3 protein: CASSIKTGTSNYGYTF
D gene: TRBD1; clone size: NA; J gene: TRBJ1-3; V gene: TRBV28; CDR3 DNA: TGTGCCAGCAGAGTAACAGGGGACGGAAACACCATATATTTT; CDR3 protein: CASRVTGDGNTIYF
D gene: TRBD2; clone size: NA; J gene: TRBJ2-1; V gene: TRBV18; CDR3 DNA: TGTGCCAGCTCACCACCTGGGGGGGCCTACAATGAGCAGTTCTTC; CDR3 protein: CASSPPGGAYNEQFF
D gene: NA; clone size: NA; J gene: TRBJ2-7; V gene: TRBV30; CDR3 DNA: TGTGCCTGGACCCGGGACTTTTACGAGCAGTACTTC; CDR3 protein: CAWTRDFYEQYF
D gene: NA; clone size: NA; J gene: TRBJ1-1; V gene: TRBV9; CDR3 DNA: TGTGCCAGCAGCGCGACAGCGAACACTGAAGCTTTCTTT; CDR3 protein: CASSATANTEAFF
D gene: TRBD2; clone size: NA; J gene: TRBJ2-2; V gene: TRBV19; CDR3 DNA: TGTGCCAGTAGGCCTAGCGGGGTCACCGGGGAGCTGTTTTTT; CDR3 protein: CASRPSGVTGELFF
D gene: NA; clone size: NA; J gene: TRBJ1-2; V gene: TRBV6-1; CDR3 DNA: TGTGCCGGATCGTCAGGGTTCCCCTACTATGGCTACACCTTC; CDR3 protein: CAGSSGFPYYGYTF
D gene: NA; clone size: NA; J gene: TRBJ1-1; V gene: TRBV5-1; CDR3 DNA: TGCGCCAGCAGCTTGGACCGGGGGGACGGGACTGAAGCTTTCTTT; CDR3 protein: CASSLDRGDGTEAFF
D gene: TRBD1; clone size: NA; J gene: TRBJ2-6; V gene: TRBV30; CDR3 DNA: TGTGCCTGGAACAGGGGGCCTGGGGCCAACGTCCTGACTTTC; CDR3 protein: CAWNRGPGANVLTF
D gene: NA; clone size: NA; J gene: TRBJ2-7; V gene: TRBV5-6; CDR3 DNA: TGTGCCAGCAGCTTCGGTTGGGGGGACGAGCAGTACTTC; CDR3 protein: CASSFGWGDEQYF
D gene: TRBD1; clone size: NA; J gene: TRBJ1-2; V gene: TRBV5-4; CDR3 DNA: TGTGCCAGCAGCTCCGGGGGGACAGGGATTAAAGGCTACACCTTC; CDR3 protein: CASSSGGTGIKGYTF
D gene: NA; clone size: once; J gene: TRBJ1-5; V gene: TRBV7-3; CDR3 DNA: TGTGCCAGCAGCTCCACTCGAGGAGGGAGCGAGCCCCAGCATTTT; CDR3 protein: CASSSTRGGSEPQHF
D gene: NA; clone size: NA; J gene: TRBJ2-7; V gene: TRBV30; CDR3 DNA: TGTGCCTGGAGGTGGGGAGACTACGAGCAGTACTTC; CDR3 protein: CAWRWGDYEQYF
D gene: NA; clone size: NA; J gene: TRBJ1-1; V gene: TRBV7-9; CDR3 DNA: TGTGCCAGCAGCCGACATGGCGACACTGAAGCTTTCTTT; CDR3 protein: CASSRHGDTEAFF
D gene: TRBD2; clone size: NA; J gene: TRBJ2-3; V gene: TRBV7-3; CDR3 DNA: TGTGCCAGCAGCCGGGAGGCCCCAGATACGCAGTATTTT; CDR3 protein: CASSREAPDTQYF
D gene: TRBD2; clone size: NA; J gene: TRBJ2-5; V gene: TRBV30; CDR3 DNA: TGTGCCTGGAGTGGTCCTAGCGGGGGGGGTGAGGAGACCCAGTACTTC; CDR3 protein: CAWSGPSGGGEETQYF
D gene: TRBD1; clone size: NA; J gene: TRBJ2-7; V gene: TRBV5-4; CDR3 DNA: TGTGCCAGCAGCTACCCGGGACAGGGATACTACGAGCAGTACTTC; CDR3 protein: CASSYPGQGYYEQYF
D gene: NA; clone size: NA; J gene: TRBJ2-7; V gene: TRBV21-1; CDR3 DNA: TGTGCCAGCAGCAAAGTGGACAGGTACGAGCAGTACTTC; CDR3 protein: CASSKVDRYEQYF
D gene: TRBD1; clone size: NA; J gene: TRBJ2-4; V gene: TRBV11-3; CDR3 DNA: TGTGCCAGCAGCTTGGCGGGACAGGGGGTGAAAAACATTCAGTACTTC; CDR3 protein: CASSLAGQGVKNIQYF
D gene: NA; clone size: NA; J gene: TRBJ1-2; V gene: TRBV6-5; CDR3 DNA: TGTGCCAGCAGTCGGGACACCGCTTCTAAGGGCTACACCTTC; CDR3 protein: CASSRDTASKGYTF
D gene: NA; clone size: NA; J gene: TRBJ1-1; V gene: TRBV27; CDR3 DNA: TGTGCCAGCAGTTTAAGGGGCGTGAGCACTGAAGCTTTCTTT; CDR3 protein: CASSLRGVSTEAFF
D gene: NA; clone size: NA; J gene: TRBJ1-1; V gene: TRBV27; CDR3 DNA: TGTGCCAGCAGTTTAGTAGCCGTCGGCCCCGCGACTGAAGCTTTCTTT; CDR3 protein: CASSLVAVGPATEAFF